A single sample gave rise to the 31 T cell receptor beta chains below, sequenced in a study of T cells in Graves' hyperthyroidism and ophthalmopathy. TCR beta CDR3 sequences were amplified from RNA transcripts. The TCR CDR3 was amplified in a first-round RT-PCR using the HTBI primer set. TCRdb re-analysed the multiplex PCR reads in MiXCR, keeping a single row per CDR3 protein. Of around 400,000 distinct CDR3 sequences listed, about 15% were seen once; the top ten hold roughly 20%. The source material was blood. Receptor source: a woman aged 55-69 years with Graves' ophthalmopathy.

There are many counts of this clonotype. The CDR3, as DNA: TGTGCCAGCAGTCCTCTCGAAGGTATGGGGGATGAGCAGTTCTTC. Its translation is CASSPLEGMGDEQFF. The J gene is TRBJ2-1, the V gene TRBV27; D might be TRBD1 or TRBD2, each matching 5 bases. Trimming shortened V by 5 bases and J by 8 bases, and 19 bases separated the two germline ends. Germline V lookup: CDR1 MNHEY, CDR2 SMNVEV (reference sequence). The CDR3 is 15 residues long.

Only one count was recorded for this clonotype. A read error may explain this, as a much larger clone is one base away. This chain links TRBV28 with TRBJ1-1; 8 nucleotides line up with TRBD1. The CDR3 sequence is 13 residues long. The V gene end was trimmed by 10 bases and the J gene end by 6 bases; junction bases not matched to a gene: 10. Germline CDR1 reads MDHEN; CDR2 reads SYDVKM. As DNA, the CDR3 is TGTGCCACGGTGGGACAGGCGAAACCTGAAGCTTTCTTT. Its protein product is CATVGQAKPEAFF.

This clonotype was observed many times. V usage is TRBV3-1 and J usage is TRBJ2-2; D remains ambiguous. This CDR3 comprises 12 residues. Germline CDR1 and CDR2: LGHDT and YNNKEL (reference sequence). The V end was cut by 1 base, the J end by 8 bases, with 5 bases between. The CDR3 nucleotides are TGTGCCAGCAGCCAAGGAAAAGGGGAGCTGTTTTTT. It is translated as CASSQGKGELFF.

This clonotype was found many times. The chain's CDR3 is CASSLWQGGMNTEAFF. CDR3 nucleotides: TGTGCCAGCAGCTTATGGCAGGGGGGCATGAACACTGAAGCTTTCTTT. The rearrangement links TRBV7-6 to TRBJ1-1; TRBD1 matches at 7 bases. Trimming took 2 bases from V and 0 from J; bases not matched to a gene: 6. The CDR3 loop spans 16 amino acids. Per the germline V gene, CDR1 is SGHVS and CDR2 is FNYEAQ.

Only a few counts were recorded for this clonotype. This rearrangement joins TRBV5-1 to TRBJ2-1; no reliable D call. The CDR3 has 14 amino acids. Germline assignment: CDR1 SGHRS and CDR2 YFSETQ. V was clipped by 3 bases and J by 0 bases, with 7 bases between them. The CDR3 sequence: CASSSPGSYNEQFF. The CDR3 DNA follows: TGCGCCAGCAGCTCCCCGGGCTCCTACAATGAGCAGTTCTTC.

This clonotype was observed many times. The chain combines TRBV16 with TRBJ2-1, with D unresolved. The CDR3 runs to 15 residues. Trimming shortened V by 1 base and J by 6 bases, and 13 bases separated the two germline ends. Germline CDR1 and CDR2: KGHSY and FQNENV. CDR3 nucleotides: TGTGCCAGCAGCCAATTAGTTGTCACCTCCAATGAGCAGTTCTTC. Amino acid sequence: CASSQLVVTSNEQFF.

The chain carries TRBV25-1 and TRBJ1-2; D remains ambiguous. CDR1 and CDR2 (germline): MGHDK, SYGVNS. The CDR3 covers 10 residues. The CDR3 sequence: CGVGIYGYTF. The CDR3, as DNA: TGTGGGGTAGGGATATATGGCTACACCTTC.

This clonotype was seen at least ten times. The chain couples TRBV30 to TRBJ2-3, with D tentatively TRBD1 (8 bases). Germline assignment: CDR1 GTSNPN and CDR2 SVGIG (reference sequence). Trimming removed 0 bases from V and 1 base from J, with 14 bases in between. The CDR3 is 16 amino acids. The DNA for the CDR3 is TGTGCCTGGAGTGTAGGACAGGGAGGGGGCACAGATACGCAGTATTTT. It codes for CAWSVGQGGGTDTQYF.

This clonotype was found many times. The chain carries TRBV28 and TRBJ1-2, with D unresolved. The V end was cut by 5 bases, the J end by 6 bases, with 16 bases between. CDR3 length: 14 amino acids. Germline lookup yields CDR1 MDHEN and CDR2 SYDVKM. Written as DNA, the CDR3 is TGTGCCAGCAGTCCCGCCGGACTAAGGCATGGCTACACCTTC. Its protein is CASSPAGLRHGYTF.

Concerning this clonotype itself: A much larger clone sits a single nucleotide away, making a read error possible. The chain employs TRBV5-1 and TRBJ2-7, with 7 bases lining up with TRBD1. Per germline, CDR1 SGHRS and CDR2 YFSETQ. The CDR3 has 15 residues. CDR3 amino acids: CANSLVAAGGYEQYF. CDR3 DNA sequence: TGCGCCAACAGCTTGGTGGCCGCAGGGGGCTACGAGCAGTACTTC.

This clonotype was detected many times. The chain is built from TRBV7-2 and TRBJ2-3; D gene ambiguous. CDR1 is SGHTA and CDR2 is FQGNSA in the germline V gene. The ends were cut back, 1 base at V and 2 bases at J, with 7 bases in the middle. The CDR3 covers 14 residues. CDR3 in amino acids: CASSLGVYTDTQYF. The CDR3 DNA reads TGTGCCAGCAGCTTAGGTGTTTACACAGATACGCAGTATTTT.

This clonotype was counted ten times or more. V is TRBV5-1 and J is TRBJ2-5; D ambiguous. The germline CDR1 and CDR2 sequences are SGHRS and YFSETQ. The CDR3 extends over 15 amino acids. V was trimmed by 0 bases and J by 4 bases, leaving 13 bases between them. CDR3 sequence: CASSLGVTFGETQYF. In nucleotides, the CDR3 is TGCGCCAGCAGCTTGGGGGTCACCTTTGGAGAGACCCAGTACTTC.

This chain connects TRBV27 to TRBJ2-3; 7 positions agree with TRBD2. The CDR3 is 17 amino acids. CDR1 and CDR2 from the germline V gene are MNHEY and SMNVEV (reference sequence). V was clipped by 3 bases and J by 3 bases; unmatched bases: 12. CDR3 DNA: TGTGCCAGCAGTTTCTCCTTAGGGGAGGGCTATACAGATACGCAGTATTTT. Translation gives CASSFSLGEGYTDTQYF.

This clonotype has just a few counts. V and J are TRBV14 and TRBJ2-5; the D gene could be TRBD1 or TRBD2 (5 bases each). The germline gives CDR1 SGHDN, CDR2 FVKESK. Trimming left V 6 bases short and J 7 bases short, with 9 bases between. The CDR3 is 11 residues long. The CDR3: CASRKGTTQYF. For the CDR3, the DNA is TGTGCCAGCAGAAAAGGGACGACCCAGTACTTC.

This clonotype showed up many times. The chain joins TRBV3-1 to TRBJ1-1; D is undetermined. Trimming removed 0 bases from V and 3 bases from J, with 8 bases in between. The CDR3 contains 14 residues. Per germline, CDR1 LGHDT and CDR2 YNNKEL (reference sequence). CDR3 sequence reads: CASSQDLSYTEAFF. As DNA, the CDR3 is TGTGCCAGCAGCCAAGATTTGTCCTACACTGAAGCTTTCTTT.

The chain recombines TRBV5-1 with TRBJ1-1; D is undetermined. The germline gives CDR1 SGHRS, CDR2 YFSETQ. The CDR3 is 16 amino acids. Between the trimmed V and J ends, which lost 0 bases and 0 bases, there was a span of 12 bases. In DNA form, the CDR3 reads TGCGCCAGCAGCTTGGGGTTTGGGGTGATGAACACTGAAGCTTTCTTT. Its translation: CASSLGFGVMNTEAFF. The full variable domain, its missing parts supplied by reference TRBV5-1 and TRBJ1-1, is KAGVTQTPRYLIKTRGQQVTLSCSPISGHRSVSWYQQTPGQGLQFLFEYFSETQRNKGNFPGRFSGRQFSNSRSEMNVSTLELGDSALYLCASSLGFGVMNTEAFFGQGTRLTVV.

This clonotype showed up just a few times. The chain joins TRBV29-1 to TRBJ2-7; D may match TRBD1 or TRBD2 (5 bases each). The ends were cut back, 7 bases at V and 7 bases at J, with 11 bases in the middle. CDR3 length: 10 amino acids. CDR1 is SQVTM, CDR2 ANQGSEA, per germline. In DNA, the CDR3 is TGCAGCGCCGGGGACGGGGAGCAGTACTTC. Translating gives CSAGDGEQYF.

This clonotype appeared many times. This chain joins TRBV5-1 and TRBJ2-3; 8 bases agree with TRBD2. This CDR3 spans 17 amino acids. Germline V CDR1 and CDR2: SGHRS, YFSETQ. The J segment lost 3 bases and the V segment lost 0 bases, leaving 9 bases of the junction unmatched. CDR3 region: CASSLGVLSGSTDTQYF. The CDR3 nucleotides read TGCGCCAGCAGCTTGGGGGTACTAAGCGGGAGTACAGATACGCAGTATTTT.

This clonotype has more than one count but fewer than ten. V gene TRBV6-1 combines with J gene TRBJ1-4; a weak D match, TRBD1 (5 bases). Trimming removed 1 base at V and 3 bases at J, with 12 bases between. CDR1 and CDR2 (germline): MNHNS, SASEGT. This CDR3 region has 16 residues. Written as DNA, the CDR3 is TGTGCCAGCAGTGAAGGGAGGGGAGCGGCTAATGAAAAACTGTTTTTT. Translating it yields CASSEGRGAANEKLFF.

The V and J genes are TRBV19 and TRBJ2-3; the match to TRBD1 covers 12 bases. This CDR3 spans 15 amino acids. The germline gives CDR1 LNHDA, CDR2 SQIVND (reference sequence). V dropped 3 bases and J dropped 7; count of bases not matched to a gene: 5. CDR3 coding DNA: TGTGCCAGTAGTATCCCGGGACAGGGGGCTTATACGCAGTATTTT. This translates into CASSIPGQGAYTQYF.

This clonotype occurred many times. The gene calls are TRBV4-1 and TRBJ2-7; D not resolved. This CDR3 region has 14 residues. Between the trimmed V and J ends, which lost 6 bases and 1 base, there was a span of 13 bases. The germline V gene has CDR1 MGHRA and CDR2 YSYEKL. The CDR3 loop reads CASRAPGRSYEQYF. The CDR3 DNA follows: TGCGCCAGCAGGGCCCCCGGTAGATCCTACGAGCAGTACTTC.

This clonotype was picked up many times. This sequence joins TRBV3-1 and TRBJ2-1; 13 bases agree with TRBD2. The CDR3 spans 18 residues. CDR1 is LGHDT and CDR2 is YNNKEL in the germline V gene (reference sequence). Trimming took 2 bases from V and 7 from J; bases not matched to a gene: 11. CDR3 nucleotide sequence: TGTGCCAGCAGCCAAAGCCCGGGACTAGCGGGGAGGATGAATGAGCAGTTCTTC. Translating gives CASSQSPGLAGRMNEQFF.

This clonotype occurred many times. The V call is TRBV6-1, the J call TRBJ2-6; D tentatively reads TRBD1 or TRBD2 (5 bases each). The V end was cut by 5 bases, the J end by 0 bases, with 14 bases between. Germline lookup yields CDR1 MNHNS and CDR2 SASEGT. The CDR3 consists of 17 residues. CDR3 nucleotides: TGTGCCAGCAGTCCGGGACGGGACCTCTCTGGGGCCAACGTCCTGACTTTC. Translating it yields CASSPGRDLSGANVLTF.

The chain links TRBV12-3 or TRBV12-4 to TRBJ1-1; 8 nucleotides align to TRBD1. Germline trimming cut 6 bases from V and 10 bases from J; bases unmatched to any gene: 7. This CDR3 contains 12 residues. The CDR3 DNA reads TGTGCCAGCAGGGCTCAGGGGGCGGGAGCTTTCTTT. Translating gives CASRAQGAGAFF.

This clonotype appeared many times. The chain is built from TRBV7-2 and TRBJ2-5; 9 bases are shared with TRBD2. Germline CDR1 reads SGHTA; CDR2 reads FQGNSA. V lost 0 bases and J lost 7; bases outside the gene matches: 3. The CDR3 sequence is 14 residues long. The DNA for the CDR3 is TGTGCCAGCAGCTTAGCGCTAGCGGGAAGGACCCAGTACTTC. Protein product: CASSLALAGRTQYF.

This clonotype was detected many times. The chain combines TRBV6-1 with TRBJ1-1, with 8 bases identical to TRBD1. CDR1 MNHNS and CDR2 SASEGT come from the germline V gene. The CDR3 extends over 13 amino acids. Losses at the gene ends were 6 bases for V and 3 bases for J; bases not matched to a gene: 3. CDR3 loop: CASRQGGDTEAFF. The CDR3 nucleotides read TGTGCCAGCAGACAGGGGGGGGACACTGAAGCTTTCTTT.

The gene calls are TRBV3-1 and TRBJ2-5; a possible D gene is TRBD2 (6 bases). This CDR3 is built from 15 residues. V lost 0 bases, J lost 5 bases, and 13 bases lay in between. Germline-derived CDR1 and CDR2 are LGHDT and YNNKEL (reference sequence). The CDR3 coding sequence is TGTGCCAGCAGCCAAGATACCGGACGGGGGGAGACCCAGTACTTC. Translation: CASSQDTGRGETQYF.

This clonotype was recorded many times. This sequence joins TRBV3-1 and TRBJ2-1; 13 nucleotides agree with TRBD2. Per the germline V gene, CDR1 is LGHDT and CDR2 is YNNKEL (reference sequence). This CDR3 contains 15 residues. V trimming: 7 bases; J trimming: 7 bases; junction bases outside the gene matches: 7. The CDR3 DNA sequence: TGTGCCAGCACACCACTAGCGGGAGGGAAGAATGAGCAGTTCTTC. This gives the protein CASTPLAGGKNEQFF.

The V call is TRBV19, the J call TRBJ2-7; TRBD2 agrees at 16 bases. This CDR3 spans 18 amino acids. Germline CDR1 LNHDA, CDR2 SQIVND (reference sequence). J gave up 0 bases and V 4 bases, and 6 bases lay outside the gene matches. The CDR3, as DNA: TGTGCCAGTAGTAGCCCGGGACTAGCGGGAGGGAGCTCCTACGAGCAGTACTTC. It specifies CASSSPGLAGGSSYEQYF.

The J gene is TRBJ1-2, the V gene TRBV4-1, with D hard to call. Trimming left V 1 base short and J 4 bases short, with 7 bases between. In germline, CDR1 is MGHRA, CDR2 YSYEKL. CDR3 length equals 13 residues. CDR3 amino acids: CASSQGSAYGYTF. For the CDR3, the DNA is TGCGCCAGCAGCCAAGGCTCGGCCTATGGCTACACCTTC.

This clonotype was seen repeatedly, ten times or more. The chain carries TRBV3-1 and TRBJ2-7; TRBD1 matches 7 bases. This CDR3 is 12 amino acids long. Germline V gene lookup returns CDR1 LGHDT and CDR2 YNNKEL (reference sequence). Unmatched junction bases numbered 7, after V lost 6 bases and J lost 8 bases. Written as DNA, the CDR3 is TGTGCCAGCAGTAGACAGGGTGGGCAGCAGTACTTC. Translation gives CASSRQGGQQYF.